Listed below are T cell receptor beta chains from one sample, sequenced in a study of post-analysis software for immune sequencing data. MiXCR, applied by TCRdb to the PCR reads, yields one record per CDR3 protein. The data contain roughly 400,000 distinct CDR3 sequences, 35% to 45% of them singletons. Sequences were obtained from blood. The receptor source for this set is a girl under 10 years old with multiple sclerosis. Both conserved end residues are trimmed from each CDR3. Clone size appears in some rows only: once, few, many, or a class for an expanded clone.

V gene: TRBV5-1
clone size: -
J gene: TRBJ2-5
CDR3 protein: ASSLGDVSSQETQY

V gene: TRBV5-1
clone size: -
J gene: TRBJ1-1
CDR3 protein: ASSYNGQTEAF

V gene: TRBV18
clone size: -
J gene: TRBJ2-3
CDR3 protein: ASSPGLTSDTQY

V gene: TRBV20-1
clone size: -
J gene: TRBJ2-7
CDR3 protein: SASGWWKRDTYEQY

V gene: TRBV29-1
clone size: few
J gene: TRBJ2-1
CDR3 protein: SVEIRAVDEQF

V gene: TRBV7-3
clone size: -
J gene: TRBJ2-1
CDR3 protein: ASSLLWASSYNEQF

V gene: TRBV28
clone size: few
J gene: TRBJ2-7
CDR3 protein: ASRKQGEPPYEQY

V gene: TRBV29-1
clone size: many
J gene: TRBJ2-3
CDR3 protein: SVEASGITDTQY

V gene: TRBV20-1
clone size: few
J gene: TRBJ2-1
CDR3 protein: SAWPYVRGQFHNEQF

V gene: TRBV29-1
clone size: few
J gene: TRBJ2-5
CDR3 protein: SVDGLPSETQY

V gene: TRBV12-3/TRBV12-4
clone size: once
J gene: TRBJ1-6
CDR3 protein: ASRKQGDLSPLH

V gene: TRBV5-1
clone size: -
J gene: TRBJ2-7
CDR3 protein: ASSSDGTGAREQY

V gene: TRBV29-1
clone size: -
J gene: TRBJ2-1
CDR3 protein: SVGSFQNYNEQF

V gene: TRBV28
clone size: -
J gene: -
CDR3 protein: ASSAPGGGLTQY

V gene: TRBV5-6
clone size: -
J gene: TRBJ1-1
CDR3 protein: ASSLESNTEAF

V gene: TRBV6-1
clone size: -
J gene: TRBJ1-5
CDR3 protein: ASTPGGFAQPQH

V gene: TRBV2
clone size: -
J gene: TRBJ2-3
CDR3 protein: ASSTTSGGPSSTDTQY

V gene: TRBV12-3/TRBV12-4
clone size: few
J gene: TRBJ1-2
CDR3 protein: ASSSMAGQGAIYGYT

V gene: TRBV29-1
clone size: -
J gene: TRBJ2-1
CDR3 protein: SAGQNNEQF

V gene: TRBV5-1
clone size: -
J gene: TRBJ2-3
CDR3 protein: ASGRLRGGRAFRWRDTQY

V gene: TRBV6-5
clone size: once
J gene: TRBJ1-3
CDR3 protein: ASSRGPRSSGNTIY

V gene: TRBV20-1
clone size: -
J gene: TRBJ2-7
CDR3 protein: SARPSLYEQY

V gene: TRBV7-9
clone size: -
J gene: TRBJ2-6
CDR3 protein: ASSSRTGKFISGANVLT

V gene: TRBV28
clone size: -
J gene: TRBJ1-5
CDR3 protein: ASSLMTQTGYSNQPQH

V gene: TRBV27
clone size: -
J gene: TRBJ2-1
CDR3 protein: ASRITHNYEQF

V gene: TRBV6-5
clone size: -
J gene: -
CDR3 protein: VSSYSAQTSGGYEQY

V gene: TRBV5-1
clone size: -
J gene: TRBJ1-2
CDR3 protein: ASSLSTVVSENGYT

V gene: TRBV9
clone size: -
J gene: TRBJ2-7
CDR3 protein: ASSVNRGEQY

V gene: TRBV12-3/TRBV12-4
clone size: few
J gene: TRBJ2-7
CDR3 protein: ASRYAGTSSEQY

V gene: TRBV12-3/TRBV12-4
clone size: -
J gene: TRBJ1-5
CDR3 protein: ASSRATATTNQPQH

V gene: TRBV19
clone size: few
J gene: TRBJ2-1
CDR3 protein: TTTSGNEQF

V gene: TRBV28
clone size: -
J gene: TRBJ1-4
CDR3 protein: ASQDTNNEKLF

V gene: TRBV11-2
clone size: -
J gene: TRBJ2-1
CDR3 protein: ASKGPGASARGNEQF

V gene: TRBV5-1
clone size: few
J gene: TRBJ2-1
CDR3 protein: ASSLGWPLDLYNEQF

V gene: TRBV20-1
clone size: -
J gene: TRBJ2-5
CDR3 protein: SARPGTSAQRTQY